The 20 T cell receptor beta chains below come from one sample, sequenced in a study of human T cells and chemical hapten exposure. The time point: pre-sensitization, week 0. Treatment noted: therapeutic diphenylcyclopropenone sensitization with weekly scalp DPC. TCRdb ran MiXCR on the RACE reads and lists one entry per CDR3 protein. The table lists approximately 52,000 distinct CDR3 sequences, 8.5% to 10% of them singletons, with around 15% in the top ten. Sample: whole blood, taken in connection with sensitization to the hapten diphenylcyclopropenone (DPC). The receptors shown here come from a woman between 35 and 50 years old with alopecia areata. Some clones in this sample may be carry-over from other donors' samples.

This clonotype has more than one count but fewer than ten. This rearrangement joins TRBV6-5 to TRBJ2-5; D is perhaps TRBD2 (6 bases). Trimming left V 4 bases short and J 5 bases short, with 14 bases between. This CDR3 contains 14 residues. Germline CDR1 reads MNHEY; CDR2 reads SVGAGI. CDR3 bases: TGTGCCAGCAGTTTATCCGGGACTGAGGAGACCCAGTACTTC. Translating gives CASSLSGTEETQYF.

This clonotype was picked up many times. The chain has TRBV7-9 and TRBJ2-3; TRBD2 agrees at 13 bases. With 5 bases clipped from V and 5 bases from J, the junction kept 4 bases outside the gene matches. Per germline, CDR1 SEHNR and CDR2 FQNEAQ (reference sequence). The CDR3 loop spans 15 amino acids. Written as DNA, the CDR3 is TGTGCCAGCAGCAAAAGGACTAGCGGGGGAGATACGCAGTATTTT. The encoded protein is CASSKRTSGGDTQYF.

A remark on this clonotype: Just one base apart from a much larger clone, this may be a read error. CDR3 nucleotide sequence: TGTGCCAGCAGCGTAGGTTCACCCAATGAAAAACTGTTTTTT. Its translation: CASSVGSPNEKLFF. The chain carries TRBV9 and TRBJ1-4; D call uncertain. V was cut by 0 bases and J by 5 bases, with 8 bases left in between. The CDR3 is 14 residues long. CDR1 is SGDLS and CDR2 is YYNGEE in the germline V gene.

In the case of this clonotype: A read error may produce the germline difference seen at one junction end. The chain couples TRBV7-7 to TRBJ2-5; TRBD2 agrees at 9 bases. The germline gives CDR1 SSHAT, CDR2 FNYEAQ (reference sequence). There are 14 residues in the CDR3. The CDR3 sequence: CVSSRSGGGETQYF. CDR3 in DNA: TGTGTCAGCAGCCGTAGCGGGGGAGGCGAGACCCAGTACTTC.

This clonotype was recorded many times. The genes are TRBV25-1 and TRBJ1-1; D might be TRBD1 (5 bases). Germline V CDR1 and CDR2: MGHDK, SYGVNS. CDR3 length equals 13 residues. The V and J ends lost 6 bases and 1 base respectively, with 9 bases between them. The CDR3 coding sequence is TGTGCCAGCAGCCAGACAGAGAACACTGAAGCTTTCTTT. Residues: CASSQTENTEAFF.

In this sample, this clonotype turned up a few times. The rearrangement links TRBV7-6 to TRBJ1-3; D is unclear. The V end was cut by 4 bases, the J end by 0 bases, with 10 bases between. The V gene's germline CDR1 is SGHVS and CDR2 FNYEAQ. CDR3 length equals 15 residues. CDR3 in DNA: TGTGCCAGCAGCTGGGGTGGGAGCTCTGGAAACACCATATATTTT. Its translation: CASSWGGSSGNTIYF.

This clonotype was detected a few times. V is TRBV10-3 and J is TRBJ1-1, with a possible D match to TRBD1 (6 bases). Germline loops: CDR1 ENHRY, CDR2 SYGVKD. V dropped 6 bases and J dropped 11 bases, with 19 bases sitting between them. This CDR3 region has 13 residues. CDR3 residues: CAIRPTPPGEAFF. As DNA, the CDR3 is TGTGCCATCAGGCCGACCCCCCCAGGGGAGGCTTTCTTT.

This clonotype was detected a few times. The chain joins TRBV7-2 to TRBJ2-1, with D possibly TRBD1 on 5 matching bases. The CDR3 extends over 15 amino acids. Looked up from germline, CDR1 is SGHTA and CDR2 is FQGNSA. Trimming took off 4 bases at V and 9 bases at J, with 19 bases between the two ends. The CDR3 region has the DNA TGTGCCAGCAGCTCCACGATTGGGGCTGCGGTTGAGCAGTTCTTC. Translated, it gives CASSSTIGAAVEQFF.

This clonotype occurred many times. The rearrangement uses TRBV20-1 and TRBJ1-2; 9 positions agree with TRBD1. There are 15 residues in the CDR3. Germline V lookup: CDR1 DFQATT, CDR2 SNEGSKA (reference sequence). V dropped 5 bases and J dropped 4; count of bases not matched to a gene: 11. In nucleotides, the CDR3 is TGCAGTGCTCCACTAGCCGGGACAGGGTCCTATGGCTACACCTTC. It yields the protein CSAPLAGTGSYGYTF.

There are many counts of this clonotype. This chain joins TRBV5-1 and TRBJ2-3; 7 nucleotides align to TRBD2. CDR3 length equals 14 residues. Germline V gene sequence: CDR1 SGHRS, CDR2 YFSETQ. V lost 2 bases and J lost 4; bases outside the gene matches: 4. The CDR3 is CASSFGGGADTQYF. The CDR3 DNA is TGCGCCAGCAGCTTCGGTGGGGGGGCAGATACGCAGTATTTT.

This clonotype occurred many times. The rearrangement uses TRBV12-3 or TRBV12-4 and TRBJ2-4; unclear D gene. Trimming removed 3 bases from V and 0 bases from J, with 18 bases in between. This CDR3 is built from 18 residues. CDR3 protein: CASSFPAYGEIAKNIQYF. The CDR3 DNA reads as TGTGCCAGCAGTTTCCCCGCGTACGGAGAGATAGCCAAAAACATTCAGTACTTC.

The chain recombines TRBV4-2 with TRBJ2-1, with D tentatively TRBD2 (6 bases). Per germline, CDR1 LGHNA and CDR2 YNFKEQ. Trimming removed 0 bases from V and 1 base from J, with 10 bases in between. There are 16 residues in the CDR3. The CDR3 loop is CASSQELAISYNEQFF. For the CDR3, the DNA is TGTGCCAGCAGCCAAGAACTAGCTATATCCTACAATGAGCAGTTCTTC.

This clonotype has ten or more counts. The rearrangement uses TRBV4-1 and TRBJ2-3; D uncertain. V lost 1 base to trimming and J lost 5 bases, with 10 bases between them. Germline V CDR1 and CDR2: MGHRA, YSYEKL. The CDR3 loop spans 14 amino acids. CDR3 coding DNA: TGCGCCAGCAGCCAAGTAATTGGCGGAGATACGCAGTATTTT. It yields the protein CASSQVIGGDTQYF.

The J gene is TRBJ1-1, the V gene TRBV11-2; D remains unclear. Germline V CDR1 and CDR2: SGHAT, FQNNGV. The ends were cut back, 6 bases at V and 1 base at J, with 9 bases in the middle. The CDR3 is made up of 13 amino acids. The DNA for the CDR3 is TGTGCCAGCAGTTTGTTGGGGAACACTGAAGCTTTCTTT. It translates to CASSLLGNTEAFF.

V gene TRBV24-1 combines with J gene TRBJ2-3, with 7 nucleotides matching TRBD1. V dropped 4 bases and J dropped 1; count of bases not matched to a gene: 7. In germline, CDR1 is KGHDR, CDR2 SFDVKD. This CDR3 is built from 16 residues. The CDR3 region has the DNA TGTGCCACCAGTGAAGGAAGACAGGGAGGCACAGATACGCAGTATTTT. It encodes CATSEGRQGGTDTQYF.

For the CDR3, the DNA is TGTGCCAGCAGCGTAGGGGCGGGTTACAATGAGCAGTTCTTC. This translates into CASSVGAGYNEQFF. This sequence joins TRBV9 and TRBJ2-1; tentative D call: TRBD2 (5 bases). Germline V gene sequence: CDR1 SGDLS, CDR2 YYNGEE. V lost 0 bases, J lost 4 bases, and 8 bases lay in between. The CDR3 has 14 amino acids.

In its sample, this clonotype was seen a few times. The chain recombines TRBV7-2 with TRBJ2-3, with 9 bases that match TRBD1. The V segment lost 2 bases and the J segment 7 bases; nucleotides outside the gene matches: 4. The CDR3 sequence is 14 residues long. CDR1 is SGHTA, CDR2 FQGNSA, per germline. The DNA of the CDR3 is TGTGCCAGCAGCTTAAGGACAGGGGAAAATACGCAGTATTTT. Translating it yields CASSLRTGENTQYF.

This clonotype was detected a few times. The chain employs TRBV29-1 and TRBJ2-1; no firm D call. Per the germline V gene, CDR1 is SQVTM and CDR2 is ANQGSEA. The CDR3 is made up of 10 amino acids. Trimming stripped 6 bases from V and 5 bases from J, with 5 bases between. The CDR3 coding sequence is TGCAGCGTGTTAAACAATGAGCAGTTCTTC. Translation gives CSVLNNEQFF.

This clonotype was counted a few times. This chain's CDR3 is CAWSREPYWKYF. CDR3 sequence (DNA): TGTGCCTGGAGCCGGGAGCCGTATTGGAAGTATTTT. J is TRBJ2-3 and V is TRBV30, with D tentatively TRBD2 (6 bases). The CDR3 is 12 residues long. The V end was cut by 3 bases, the J end by 13 bases, with 17 bases between. From germline, CDR1 is GTSNPN and CDR2 SVGIG (reference sequence).

This clonotype was recorded a few times. V and J are TRBV18 and TRBJ1-5; 9 bases map to TRBD1. There are 17 residues in the CDR3. J lost 7 bases, V lost 3 bases, and 13 bases had no gene match. Per the germline V gene, CDR1 is KGHSH and CDR2 is LQKENI. The CDR3 nucleotides are TGTGCCAGCTCACCCACTGGAGGACAGGGGCTGGGGCAGCCCCAGCATTTT. This codes for CASSPTGGQGLGQPQHF.